Each of the 15 T cell receptor beta chains below was sequenced from the same sample in a study of blood T cell repertoires in COVID-19. Method: immunoSEQ multiplex PCR; TCRdb's copy keeps in-frame clones and lacks some. The data contain just under 350,000 clones, about 83% of them seen just once; the ten biggest clones take up approximately 3.1%. The source material was peripheral blood. The receptors were sampled from a man between 25 and 39 years old with active or convalescent COVID-19.

This chain uses TRBV2 with TRBJ1-5; maybe TRBD1 (6 bases). This CDR3 is built from 14 residues. Germline V gene sequence: CDR1 SNHLY, CDR2 FYNNEI. Trimming stripped 6 bases from V and 2 bases from J, with 11 bases between. The CDR3 DNA reads TGTGCCAGCAGGGACCACAGGGGCAATCAGCCCCAGCATTTT. Its protein product is CASRDHRGNQPQHF.

This chain links TRBV4-1 with TRBJ2-3; D remains unclear. The CDR3 contains 15 residues. The V end was cut by 2 bases, the J end by 2 bases, with 11 bases between. The V gene's germline CDR1 is MGHRA and CDR2 YSYEKL. DNA for the CDR3: TGCGCCAGCAGCCAAACCAGGATCTCCACAGATACGCAGTATTTT. This codes for CASSQTRISTDTQYF.

This clone was counted once. This chain connects TRBV3-1 (or the pseudogene TRBV3-2) to TRBJ2-1, with TRBD2 matching 9 bases. The CDR3 runs 15 residues. Trimming at V came to 1 base and at J to 5 bases, leaving 3 bases not matched to a gene. Germline CDR1 LGHDT, CDR2 YNNKEL (reference sequence). The DNA of the CDR3 is TGTGCCAGCAGCCAAGCTAGCGGGGCCCACAATGAGCAGTTCTTC. Residues: CASSQASGAHNEQFF.

CDR3 residues: CASSRGGPMDSPLHF. CDR3 DNA sequence: TGTGCCAGCAGTCGCGGGGGCCCGATGGATTCACCCCTCCACTTT. The chain couples TRBV6-5 to TRBJ1-6; D is perhaps TRBD1 (6 bases). The CDR3 extends over 15 amino acids. V was pared by 5 bases and J by 8 bases, with 16 bases between. Germline CDR1 reads MNHEY; CDR2 reads SVGAGI.

The chain recombines TRBV29-1 with TRBJ2-7; 7 bases fit TRBD1. The CDR3 covers 12 residues. Germline CDR1 and CDR2: SQVTM and ANQGSEA. Trimming took 7 bases from V and 4 from J; bases not matched to a gene: 7. In DNA, the CDR3 is TGCAGCGCCGAAGCCAGGGGGTACGAGCAGTACTTC. This codes for CSAEARGYEQYF.

The chain has TRBV7-8 and TRBJ2-1; D gene unclear. This CDR3 is 14 amino acids long. The V gene lost 0 bases and the J gene lost 1 base, with 4 bases spanning the gap. The germline CDR1 and CDR2 sequences are SGHVS and FQNEAQ. The CDR3 sequence: CASSLARSYNEQFF. CDR3 DNA sequence: TGTGCCAGCAGCTTAGCGAGGTCCTACAATGAGCAGTTCTTC. Supplemented by reference TRBV7-8 and TRBJ2-1, the full variable domain reads GAGVSQSPRYKVAKRGQDVALRCDPISGHVSLFWYQQALGQGPEFLTYFQNEAQLDKSGLPSDRFFAERPEGSVSTLKIQRTQQEDSAVYLCASSLARSYNEQFFGPGTRLTVL.

This clone appeared a few times. The chain uses TRBV7-2 and TRBJ2-1; D might be TRBD2 (6 bases). CDR3 length: 15 amino acids. V lost 1 base and J 4 bases, leaving 11 bases between the germline ends. Germline V lookup: CDR1 SGHTA, CDR2 FQGNSA. The CDR3 DNA sequence: TGTGCCAGCAGCTTAGTCGGGACTCCGTACAATGAGCAGTTCTTC. Translated: CASSLVGTPYNEQFF.

CDR3 sequence reads: CASSPSGTERNEQFF. The CDR3 nucleotides read TGTGCCAGCAGCCCCTCCGGGACAGAGCGCAATGAGCAGTTCTTC. The chain has TRBV9 and TRBJ2-1; 7 bases map to TRBD1. Per germline, CDR1 SGDLS and CDR2 YYNGEE. With 4 bases clipped from V and 6 bases from J, the junction kept 10 bases outside the gene matches. CDR3 length: 15 residues.

V is TRBV19 and J is TRBJ2-2; tentative D call: TRBD2 (6 bases). The V end lost 7 bases, the J end lost 6 bases, and 12 bases lay between the germline ends. Germline V gene sequence: CDR1 LNHDA, CDR2 SQIVND (reference sequence). The CDR3 extends over 13 amino acids. The CDR3, as DNA: TGTGCCAGTAACTCGGGAGTGGCCGGGGAGCTGTTTTTT. Translating gives CASNSGVAGELFF.

V and J are TRBV6-5 and TRBJ1-5; 7 bases match TRBD1. Germline V gene data show CDR1 as MNHEY and CDR2 as SVGAGI. J gave up 5 bases and V 6 bases, and 10 bases lay outside the gene matches. The CDR3 length is 15 residues. Written as DNA, the CDR3 is TGTGCCAGCAGACCTAGGACAGGACGATATCAGCCCCAGCATTTT. Amino acid sequence: CASRPRTGRYQPQHF.

This sequence joins TRBV24-1 and TRBJ2-1; D uncertain. Trimming removed 5 bases at V and 0 bases at J, with 7 bases between. This CDR3 is 14 amino acids long. Germline CDR1 reads KGHDR; CDR2 reads SFDVKD. DNA of the CDR3: TGTGCCACCAGTGGGCTTTCCTCCTACAATGAGCAGTTCTTC. It specifies CATSGLSSYNEQFF.

V usage is TRBV9 and J usage is TRBJ1-2; 9 bases are shared with TRBD1. Per the germline V gene, CDR1 is SGDLS and CDR2 is YYNGEE. J gave up 5 bases and V 4 bases, and 6 bases lay outside the gene matches. The length of the CDR3 is 14 residues. The CDR3 protein is CASSLGTGNYGYTF. The DNA of the CDR3 is TGTGCCAGCAGCCTCGGGACAGGGAATTATGGCTACACCTTC.

The chain joins TRBV24-1 to TRBJ2-5; D gene uncertain. This CDR3 region has 17 residues. CDR1 KGHDR and CDR2 SFDVKD come from the germline V gene. With 2 bases removed from V and 3 bases from J, the gap between germline ends came to 18 bases. The CDR3 bases are TGTGCCACCAGTGATTCTACCAGCTGGCGGATAGAAGAGACCCAGTACTTC. This encodes CATSDSTSWRIEETQYF.

The rearrangement links TRBV11-3 to TRBJ1-2; no firm D call. The CDR3 totals 13 residues. Germline CDR1 and CDR2: SGHNT and YENEEA. Trimming removed 1 base at V and 6 bases at J, with 9 bases between. The CDR3 protein is CASSLGGNHGYTF. In nucleotides, the CDR3 is TGTGCCAGCAGCTTAGGAGGGAATCATGGCTACACCTTC.

This chain links TRBV18 with TRBJ1-5, with D hard to call. CDR1 is KGHSH and CDR2 is LQKENI in the germline V gene. The CDR3 spans 15 residues. The ends were cut back, 2 bases at V and 0 bases at J, with 8 bases in the middle. CDR3 sequence: CASSPVGDSNQPQHF. The DNA for the CDR3 is TGTGCCAGCTCACCAGTAGGAGATAGCAATCAGCCCCAGCATTTT.